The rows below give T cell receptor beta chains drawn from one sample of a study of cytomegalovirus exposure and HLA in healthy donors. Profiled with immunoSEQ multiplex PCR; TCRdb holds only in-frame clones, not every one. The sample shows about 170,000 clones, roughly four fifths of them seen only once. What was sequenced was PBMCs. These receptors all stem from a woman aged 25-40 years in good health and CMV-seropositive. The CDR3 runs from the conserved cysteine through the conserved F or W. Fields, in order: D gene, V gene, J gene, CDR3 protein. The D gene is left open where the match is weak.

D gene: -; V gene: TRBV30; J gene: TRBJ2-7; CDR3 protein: CAWSPLRESEMWQYF
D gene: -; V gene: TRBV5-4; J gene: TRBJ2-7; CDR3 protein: CASSKAGQTFSYEQYF
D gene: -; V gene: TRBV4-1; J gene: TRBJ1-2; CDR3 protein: CASSPSRTEINYGYTF
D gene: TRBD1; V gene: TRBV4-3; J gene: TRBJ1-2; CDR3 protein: CASSQGGQETYTF
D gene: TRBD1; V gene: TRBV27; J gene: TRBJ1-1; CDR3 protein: CASSPTGGGTEAFF
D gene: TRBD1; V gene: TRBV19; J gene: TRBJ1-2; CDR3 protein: CASSIGTGAVYGYTF
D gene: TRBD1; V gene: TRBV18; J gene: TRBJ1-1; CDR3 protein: CASSLRQGRDTEAFF
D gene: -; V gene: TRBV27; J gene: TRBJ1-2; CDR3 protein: CASSLTPYSYGYTF
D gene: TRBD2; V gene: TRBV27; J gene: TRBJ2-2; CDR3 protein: CASHFRLAGATGELFF
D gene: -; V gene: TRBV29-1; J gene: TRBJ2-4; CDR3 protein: CSVEAGGRDIQYF
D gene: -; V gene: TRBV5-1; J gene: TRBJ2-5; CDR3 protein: CASSPNRAGEQYF
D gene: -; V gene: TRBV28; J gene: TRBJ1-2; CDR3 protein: CASGQQAYGYTF
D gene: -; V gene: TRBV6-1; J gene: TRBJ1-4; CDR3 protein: CASSEYPGPATNEKLFF
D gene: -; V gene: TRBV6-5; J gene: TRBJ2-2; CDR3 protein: CASSYATTGELFF
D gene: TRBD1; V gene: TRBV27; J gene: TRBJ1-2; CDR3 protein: CASSRTGTGYGYTF
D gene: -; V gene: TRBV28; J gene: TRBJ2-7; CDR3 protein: CASSLGGPPYEQYF
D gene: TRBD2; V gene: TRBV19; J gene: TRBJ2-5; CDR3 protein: CASQGMSGGETQYF
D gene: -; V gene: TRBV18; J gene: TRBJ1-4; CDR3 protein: CASSPGAHEKLFF
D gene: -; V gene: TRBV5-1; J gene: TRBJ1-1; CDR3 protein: CASSLFTGNTEAFF
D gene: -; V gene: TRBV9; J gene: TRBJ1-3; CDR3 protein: CASSVGGDGNTIYF
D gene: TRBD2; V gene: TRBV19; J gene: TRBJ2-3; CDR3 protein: CASSMGLAGLDTQYF
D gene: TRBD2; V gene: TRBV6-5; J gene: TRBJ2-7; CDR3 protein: CASSSFPGSGGPYKYF
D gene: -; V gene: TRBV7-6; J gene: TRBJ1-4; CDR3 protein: CASSLQHTNEKLFF
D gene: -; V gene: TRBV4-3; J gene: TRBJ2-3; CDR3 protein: CASSLNGGADTQYF
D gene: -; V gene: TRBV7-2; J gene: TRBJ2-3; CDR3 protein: CASSPPRRDTQYF
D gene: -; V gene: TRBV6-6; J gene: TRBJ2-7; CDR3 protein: CASSYPGYEQYF
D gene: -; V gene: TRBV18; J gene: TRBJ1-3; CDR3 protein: CASSPTGDFSGNTIYF
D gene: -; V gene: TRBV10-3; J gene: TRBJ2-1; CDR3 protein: CAISESTAGYNEQFF
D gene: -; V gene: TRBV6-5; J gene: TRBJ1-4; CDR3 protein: CASARLLVEKLFF
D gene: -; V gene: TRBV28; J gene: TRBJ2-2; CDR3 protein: CASNLGGVNTGELFF
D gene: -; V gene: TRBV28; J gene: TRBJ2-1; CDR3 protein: CASSSRLDEQFF
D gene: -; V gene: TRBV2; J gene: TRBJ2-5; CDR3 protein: CASGRSSEFETQYF
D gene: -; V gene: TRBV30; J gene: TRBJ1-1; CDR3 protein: CASQLTALNTEAFF
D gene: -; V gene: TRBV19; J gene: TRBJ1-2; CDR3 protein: CASSIGGTAVNYGYTF
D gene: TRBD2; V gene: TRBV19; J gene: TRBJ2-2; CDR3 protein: CASSTRGGFTGELFF
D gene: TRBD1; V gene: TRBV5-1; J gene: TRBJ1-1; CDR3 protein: CASSSAGDREAFF
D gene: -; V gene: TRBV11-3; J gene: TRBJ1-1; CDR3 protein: CASSLGQNTEAFF
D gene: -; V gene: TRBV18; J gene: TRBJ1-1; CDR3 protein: CASSPRQNTEAFF
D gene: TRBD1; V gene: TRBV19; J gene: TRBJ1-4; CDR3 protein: CASSTEGTGLEKLFF
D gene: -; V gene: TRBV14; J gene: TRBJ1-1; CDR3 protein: CASSQGNRVNTEAFF
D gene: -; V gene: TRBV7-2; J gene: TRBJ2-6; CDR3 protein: CASSYKGLSGANVLTF
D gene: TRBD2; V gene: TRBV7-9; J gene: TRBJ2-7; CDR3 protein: CASSFVAGDHYEQYF
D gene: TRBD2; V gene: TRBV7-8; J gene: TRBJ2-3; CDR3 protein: CASSLGREYTDTQYF
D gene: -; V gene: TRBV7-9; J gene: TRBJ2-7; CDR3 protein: CASSSRGWPRYEQYF
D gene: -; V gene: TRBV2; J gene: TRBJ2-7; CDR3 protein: CASSAQGDYEQYF
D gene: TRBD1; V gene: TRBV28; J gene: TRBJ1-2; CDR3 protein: CASNLQGAQYGYTF
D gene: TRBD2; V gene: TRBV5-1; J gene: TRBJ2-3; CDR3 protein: CASSRQAGGNTDTQYF
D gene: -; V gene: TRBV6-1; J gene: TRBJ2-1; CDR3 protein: CASSELRHIEQFF
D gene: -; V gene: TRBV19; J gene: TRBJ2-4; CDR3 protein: CASSIGPGGSIQYF
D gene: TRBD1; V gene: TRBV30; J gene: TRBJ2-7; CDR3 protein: CAWSAGQGVEQYF
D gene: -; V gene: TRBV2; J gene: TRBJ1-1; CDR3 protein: CASTPRQGRAEAFF
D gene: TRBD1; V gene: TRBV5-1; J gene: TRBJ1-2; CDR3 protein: CASSLIQGDGYTF
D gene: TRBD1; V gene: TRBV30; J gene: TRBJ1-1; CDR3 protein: CAWIRQGSWLDTEAFF